This TCR beta chain came from a study of post-analysis software for immune sequencing data. Study-level background: The disease courses covered relapsing-remitting, secondary progressive and progressive-relapsing multiple sclerosis. Overall study findings and caveats: Normalized Chao1 diversity was significantly lower in multiple sclerosis patients than in controls. Four to six TRBV segments appeared more often in patients than in controls, and TRBV5-6, TRBV5-1 and TRBV20-1 were among these.

Trimming removed 5 bases at V and 7 bases at J, with 15 bases between. The germline V gene encodes CDR1 WNHNN and CDR2 SYGVQD (reference sequence). There are 13 residues in the CDR3. A remark on this clonotype: Its antigen is as yet unknown.

The authors incorporated unique molecular identifiers into the TCR beta cDNA libraries. Each CDR3 protein is one row after TCRdb ran MiXCR on the PCR reads. Of fewer than 850,000 distinct CDR3 sequences in the sample, about 27% were seen once. The chain is built from TRBV10-1 and TRBJ2-7, with D possibly being TRBD1 (6 bases). The sequencing sample was made of blood. The sequence was collected from a girl aged 5-17 years with multiple sclerosis. CDR3 nucleotide sequence: TGCGCCAGCAGTTTCACAGGGTCGGGGGAGCAGTACTTC. It translates to CASSFTGSGEQYF.